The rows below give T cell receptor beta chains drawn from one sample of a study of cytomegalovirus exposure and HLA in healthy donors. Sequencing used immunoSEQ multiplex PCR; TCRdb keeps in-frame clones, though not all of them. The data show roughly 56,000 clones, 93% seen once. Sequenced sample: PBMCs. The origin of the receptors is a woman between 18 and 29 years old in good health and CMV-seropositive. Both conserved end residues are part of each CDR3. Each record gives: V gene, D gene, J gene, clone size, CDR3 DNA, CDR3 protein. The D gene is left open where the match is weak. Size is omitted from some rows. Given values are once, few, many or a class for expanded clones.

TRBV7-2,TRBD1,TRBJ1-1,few,TGTGCCAGCAGCCCCGACAGGGGGCGTTGGGCTTTCTTT,CASSPDRGRWAFF
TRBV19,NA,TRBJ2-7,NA,TGTGCCAGTAGTATAAGGGACAAGAACTACGAGCAGTACTTC,CASSIRDKNYEQYF
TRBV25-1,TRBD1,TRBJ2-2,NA,TGTGCCAGCAGTGCCCTGGGACAGGGGTCCGGGGAGCTGTTTTTT,CASSALGQGSGELFF
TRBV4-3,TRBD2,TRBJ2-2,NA,TGCGCCAGCAGCCAAGATCTTAGCGGGGGGGCGAAGACCGGGGAGCTGTTTTTT,CASSQDLSGGAKTGELFF
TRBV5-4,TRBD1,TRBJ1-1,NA,TGTGCCAGCAGCGGGACAGAGAACACTGAAGCTTTCTTT,CASSGTENTEAFF
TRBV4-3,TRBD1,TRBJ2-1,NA,TGCGCCAGCAGCGACAATTACAGGGGGCGCAGTGAGCAGTTCTTC,CASSDNYRGRSEQFF
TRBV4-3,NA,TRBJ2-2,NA,TGCGCCAGCAGCCCCCTATATGCAGGTGGGGCCACCGGGGAGCTGTTTTTT,CASSPLYAGGATGELFF
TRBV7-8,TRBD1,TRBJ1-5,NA,TGTGCCAGCAGCCCCTCTCGGACAGGGAATCAGCCCCAGCATTTT,CASSPSRTGNQPQHF
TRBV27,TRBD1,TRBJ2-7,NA,TGTGCCAGCAGTTCCCCCGGGACAGGGCTATCCTACGAGCAGTACTTC,CASSSPGTGLSYEQYF
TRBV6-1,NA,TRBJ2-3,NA,TGTGCCAGCAGTGTTGGGGCGCGGTCCCCAGATACGCAGTATTTT,CASSVGARSPDTQYF
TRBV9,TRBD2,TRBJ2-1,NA,TGTGCCAGCAGCGTAGGGGCGGGGGGCGACAATGAGCAGTTCTTC,CASSVGAGGDNEQFF
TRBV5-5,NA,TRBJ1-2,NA,TGTGCCAGCAGCTTGGCCCTCTATGGCTACACCTTC,CASSLALYGYTF
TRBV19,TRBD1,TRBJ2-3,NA,TGTGCCAGTAGTATCCAGCGGACAGGGTTGACAGATACGCAGTATTTT,CASSIQRTGLTDTQYF
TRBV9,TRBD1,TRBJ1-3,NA,TGTGCCAGCAGCGTAGGACAGGGGGCGTCTGGAAACACCATATATTTT,CASSVGQGASGNTIYF
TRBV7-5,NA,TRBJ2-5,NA,TGTGCCAGAAGCTTTACAGGGGTTTTTGCGGAGACCCAGTACTTC,CARSFTGVFAETQYF
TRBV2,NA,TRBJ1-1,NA,TGTGCCAGCAGCGCAGCACAGGGAATGAACACTGAAGCTTTCTTT,CASSAAQGMNTEAFF
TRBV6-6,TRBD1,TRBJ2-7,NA,TGTGCCAGCAGTTACGCCCAGACAGGGACGCACGAGCAGTACTTC,CASSYAQTGTHEQYF
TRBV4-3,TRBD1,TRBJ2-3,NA,TGCGCCAGCAGCCTCAGGACAGGGGTTGCAGATACGCAGTATTTT,CASSLRTGVADTQYF
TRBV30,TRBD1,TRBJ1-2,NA,TGTGCCTGGAGTCCTCGGACAGGAGGTTTTTGGGGCTACACCTTC,CAWSPRTGGFWGYTF
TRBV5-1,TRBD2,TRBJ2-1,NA,TGCGCCAGTGGCTTGAGCGGGGGGGGAAAGAATGAGCAGTTCTTC,CASGLSGGGKNEQFF
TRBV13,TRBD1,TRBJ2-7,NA,TGTGCCAGCAACCGACCGGGACAGGGGGTACACGAGCAGTACTTC,CASNRPGQGVHEQYF
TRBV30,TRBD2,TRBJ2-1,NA,TGTGCCTGGAGTGTGACTAGCGGATCCAATGAGCAGTTCTTC,CAWSVTSGSNEQFF
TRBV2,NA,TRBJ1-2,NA,TGTGCCAGCAGTGTACACAACTATGGCTACACCTTC,CASSVHNYGYTF
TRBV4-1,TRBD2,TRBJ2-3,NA,TGCGCCAGCAGCCAACCGGGACTAGCGGGGGGAGGTACAGATACGCAGTATTTT,CASSQPGLAGGGTDTQYF
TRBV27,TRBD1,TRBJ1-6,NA,TGTGCCAGCAGCTTGGACAGGGAAAATAATTCACCCCTCCACTTT,CASSLDRENNSPLHF
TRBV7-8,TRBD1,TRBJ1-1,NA,TGTGCCAGCAGCTTACCGGTAGGGACAGGGGAGAACACTGAAGCTTTCTTT,CASSLPVGTGENTEAFF
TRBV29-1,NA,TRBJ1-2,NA,TGCAGCGTTGACCTAGGGGCTAACTATGGCTACACCTTC,CSVDLGANYGYTF
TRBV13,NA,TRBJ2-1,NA,TGTGCCAGCAGCTTAGAAGGGACTTCCAATGAGCAGTTCTTC,CASSLEGTSNEQFF
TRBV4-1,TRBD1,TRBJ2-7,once,TGCGCCAGCAGCCAGGGGACCGGGACAGGGAGATACGAGCAGTACTTC,CASSQGTGTGRYEQYF
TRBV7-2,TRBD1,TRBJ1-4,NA,TGTGCCAGCAGCCCAGGACAGGGTGATGAAAAACTGTTTTTT,CASSPGQGDEKLFF
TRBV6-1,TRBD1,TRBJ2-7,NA,TGTGCCAGCAGTGAAGCGAGGGACAGGTTCTCCTACGAGCAGTACTTC,CASSEARDRFSYEQYF
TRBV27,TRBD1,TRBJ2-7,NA,TGTGCCAGCAGTTTTTGGGACAGGGACTACGAGCAGTACTTC,CASSFWDRDYEQYF
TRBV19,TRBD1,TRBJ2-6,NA,TGTGCCAGTAGTAAAGGTTCAGGGGGAAACTCTGGGGCCAACGTCCTGACTTTC,CASSKGSGGNSGANVLTF
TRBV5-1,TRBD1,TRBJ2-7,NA,TGCGCCAGCAGATCACGGACAGGACCCTACGAGCAGTACTTC,CASRSRTGPYEQYF
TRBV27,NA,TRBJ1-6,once,TGTGCCAGCAGTTTAACCCGTGGCCCGGGGTCACCCCTCCACTTT,CASSLTRGPGSPLHF
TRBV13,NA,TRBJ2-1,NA,TGTGCCAGCAGCTTAGGAGGGGCCCCCTTGGGTGAGCAGTTCTTC,CASSLGGAPLGEQFF
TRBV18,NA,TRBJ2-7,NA,TGTGCCAGTCCACCCCGGGACACGACCTACGAGCAGTACTTC,CASPPRDTTYEQYF
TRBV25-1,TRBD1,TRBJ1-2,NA,TGTGCCAGCAGTTACTCAGATACAGGGGGCAATGGCTACACCTTC,CASSYSDTGGNGYTF
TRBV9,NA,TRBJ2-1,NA,TGTGCCAGCAGCGTAGCCCCAGGGGGGATCTCCAATGAGCAGTTCTTC,CASSVAPGGISNEQFF
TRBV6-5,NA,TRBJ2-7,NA,TGTGCCAGCAGTTACTCGCGACAGTCCTACTCCTACGAGCAGTACTTC,CASSYSRQSYSYEQYF